This T cell receptor (beta chain) derives from a study of cytomegalovirus exposure and HLA in healthy donors. Study-wide findings and caveats: Listed as cytomegalovirus-associated were 170 or so TCR beta chains. Some V segments, TRBV6-2 and TRBV6-3 among them, were indistinguishable and were therefore excluded. Per a later analysis, 15,000 to 20,000 TCR beta sequences showed association with HLA alleles at 0.05 false discovery rate. When analyzed later, a missense DCLRE1C variant was found to be linked to TCR beta V- and J-gene trimming.

Germline values: CDR1 MNHEY, CDR2 SMNVEV (reference sequence). Deletions cut 2 bases from V and 6 bases from J, with 13 bases between. CDR3 length: 15 amino acids. Both 60 Vbeta primers and 13 Jbeta primers went into the PCR. The repertoire was sequenced with immunoSEQ multiplex PCR; TCRdb's copy has only in-frame clones and lacks some. The sample yields around 210,000 clones, about 77% seen once. To note about this clone: Its target is unknown.

This sequence was found in a woman between 25 and 40 years old in good health and CMV-seronegative. Specimen: PBMCs. The chain links TRBV27 to TRBJ2-2; tentative D call: TRBD1 (5 bases). Here the CDR3 reads CASSLRQGIAGELFF. Written as DNA, the CDR3 is TGTGCCAGCAGTTTACGGCAGGGAATCGCCGGGGAGCTGTTTTTT.